Listed below are T cell receptor beta chains from one sample, sequenced in a study of blood T cell repertoires in COVID-19. Only in-frame clones appear in the TCRdb table, and some are missing; sequencing was by immunoSEQ multiplex PCR. The sample gives about 490,000 clones, 75% to 90% of which show up once; about 3.2% is in the top ten. Material: peripheral blood. The receptors derive from a human donor in a cohort sampled during active COVID-19. Both conserved end residues are part of each CDR3. The D gene is left open where the match is weak. Not every row has a clone size; where given, it reads once, few, many or a size class.

cdr3_length,clone_size,j_call,d_call,v_call,cdr3_nt,cdr3_aa
16,NA,TRBJ2-1,TRBD1,TRBV14,TGTGCCAGCAGCCGATTTGGACAGGGGGTCGATAATGAGCAGTTCTTC,CASSRFGQGVDNEQFF
16,NA,TRBJ2-5,TRBD1,TRBV28,TGTGCCAGCAGACAAGACAGGGGGCCCGTCCAAGAGACCCAGTACTTC,CASRQDRGPVQETQYF
17,NA,TRBJ2-4,TRBD1,TRBV4-2,TGTGCCAGCAGCCAACATTGGGACAGGGAACTCAAAAACATTCAGTACTTC,CASSQHWDRELKNIQYF
14,NA,TRBJ2-1,TRBD1,TRBV2,TGTGCCGGTTCCGGGACAGGAATCTACAATGAGCAGTTCTTC,CAGSGTGIYNEQFF
14,once,TRBJ2-5,NA,TRBV19,TGTGCCAGTAGTACTGGGACTCCACAAGAGACCCAGTACTTC,CASSTGTPQETQYF
14,NA,TRBJ2-7,NA,TRBV7-3,TGTGCCAGCAGCTTAACGGACAGCTCCTACGAGCAGTACTTC,CASSLTDSSYEQYF
21,NA,TRBJ1-4,TRBD1,TRBV5-1,TGCGCCAGCAGAGCCGGGAGGTCTTGGGACAGGGCTGTTGAGGCTAATGAAAAACTGTTTTTT,CASRAGRSWDRAVEANEKLFF
17,NA,TRBJ2-4,NA,TRBV2,TGTGCCAGCAGTCCCGCCGGACCAGGGCTCGGCAAAAACATTCAGTACTTC,CASSPAGPGLGKNIQYF
14,NA,TRBJ1-4,NA,TRBV2,TGTGCCAGCAGTGAAGGCAGGGCGGATGAAAAACTGTTTTTT,CASSEGRADEKLFF
12,few,TRBJ2-7,NA,TRBV7-2,TGTGCCAGCAGCTTCGCAGGGAACGAGCAGTACTTC,CASSFAGNEQYF
13,NA,TRBJ2-5,NA,TRBV3-1/TRBV3-2,TGTGCCAGCAGCCAAGGAGGGTCAGAGACCCAGTACTTC,CASSQGGSETQYF
15,once,TRBJ1-1,TRBD1,TRBV14,TGTGCCAGCAGCCAAGCCGGGACAGGTAACACTGAAGCTTTCTTT,CASSQAGTGNTEAFF
16,NA,TRBJ2-3,NA,TRBV3-1/TRBV3-2,TGTGCCAGCAGCCAAGCTGCGGGTCTTAGCACAGATACGCAGTATTTT,CASSQAAGLSTDTQYF
15,NA,TRBJ2-3,NA,TRBV6-4,TGTGCCAGCAGTACGGACCCGGGGAAGGCAGATACGCAGTATTTT,CASSTDPGKADTQYF
18,NA,TRBJ2-6,TRBD2,TRBV3-1/TRBV3-2,TGTGCCAGCAGCCAAGGGGTAGCGGGGATCTCTGGGGCCAACGTCCTGACTTTC,CASSQGVAGISGANVLTF
15,NA,TRBJ2-3,TRBD2,TRBV4-1,TGCGCCAGCAGCCCACTAGCGGGAGTGGGGAATACGCAGTATTTT,CASSPLAGVGNTQYF
14,NA,TRBJ1-1,TRBD1,TRBV6-1,TGTGCCAGCAGTGAAGCGACAGGGGAGACTGAAGCTTTCTTT,CASSEATGETEAFF
18,NA,TRBJ2-1,TRBD2,TRBV3-1/TRBV3-2,TGTGCCAGCAGCCGGGGACTAGCGGGAGAGCACACGGGAAATGAGCAGTTCTTC,CASSRGLAGEHTGNEQFF
14,NA,TRBJ2-7,TRBD1,TRBV6-2/TRBV6-3,TGTGCCAGCAGCCGTCGACAGGGTTCCTACGAGCAGTACTTC,CASSRRQGSYEQYF
15,NA,TRBJ2-5,NA,TRBV19,TGTGCCAGTAGTATGAGACGGCCTTCAGGGGAGACCCAGTACTTC,CASSMRRPSGETQYF
17,NA,TRBJ2-3,TRBD2,TRBV2,TGTGCCAGCAGTGGAGGACGACTAGCGGGGGGCACAGATACGCAGTATTTT,CASSGGRLAGGTDTQYF
18,NA,TRBJ2-2,TRBD2,TRBV9,TGTGCCAGCAGCGTAGCCGCAGCGGGGGCCTCGAACACCGGGGAGCTGTTTTTT,CASSVAAAGASNTGELFF